This TCR beta chain was sequenced during a study of cytomegalovirus exposure and HLA in healthy donors. Use of 60 Vbeta and 13 Jbeta primers characterized the PCR. Libraries were prepared by immunoSEQ multiplex PCR; TCRdb keeps only in-frame clonotypes and omits some of them. This sample has roughly 100,000 clones, with roughly 75% found just once. Comment on this clone: Its antigen is still unknown.

Findings of the study overall: Analyses of presence and absence presupposed an approximately uniform sequencing depth across donors. There were some public TCRs occurring in many donors, but most TCR sequences were rare. In a later analysis, TCR association rates varied by HLA locus: DRB1 most, HLA-C fewest. A later analysis linked a missense variant in DCLRE1C to the trimming of TCR beta V and J genes.

CDR3 size: 14 residues. V dropped 2 bases and J dropped 6 bases, with 11 bases sitting between them. Germline V gives CDR1 MNHEY, CDR2 SMNVEV (reference sequence). The genes are TRBV27 and TRBJ2-1, with unresolved D. The TCR comes from a woman in her sixties in good health and CMV-seronegative. Sequencing used PBMCs. The CDR3 sequence is CASSLRVLGNEQFF. In DNA, the CDR3 is TGTGCCAGCAGTTTACGGGTTTTGGGCAATGAGCAGTTCTTC.